A selection of T cell receptor beta chains follows, all from one sample in a study of cytomegalovirus exposure and HLA in healthy donors. Some clones are missing from TCRdb's copy, which holds only in-frame ones; the method was immunoSEQ multiplex PCR. The repertoire holds more than 85,000 clones, with 63% as singletons. The specimen sequenced was PBMCs. Every receptor here comes from a woman in her twenties or thirties in good health and CMV-seronegative. CDR3s include the opening cysteine and the closing phenylalanine or tryptophan. A D gene is named only where the DNA matches it firmly.

>TRBJ1-1|TRBV6-1|NA
CASSAGGEAFF
TGTGCCAGCAGCGCCGGGGGTGAAGCTTTCTTT
>TRBJ2-5|TRBV2|NA
CASKLTETQYF
TGTGCCAGCAAGCTTACGGAGACCCAGTACTTC
>TRBJ1-5|TRBV2|TRBD1
CASSDPGGSYSNQPQHF
TGTGCCAGCAGTGACCCAGGGGGCTCATATAGCAATCAGCCCCAGCATTTT
>TRBJ2-5|TRBV28|NA
CASTTAETQYF
TGTGCCAGCACCACCGCGGAGACCCAGTACTTC
>TRBJ1-2|TRBV5-8|TRBD1
CASSFPGQHIYGYTF
TGTGCCAGCAGCTTCCCGGGACAGCATATCTATGGCTACACCTTC
>TRBJ1-1|TRBV7-6|TRBD1
CASSLVRQGAVSAAEAFF
TGTGCCAGCAGCTTAGTTCGGCAGGGGGCGGTATCGGCTGCTGAAGCTTTCTTT
>TRBJ2-7|TRBV7-8|NA
CASSPKGRGFSEQYF
TGTGCCAGCAGCCCGAAGGGCAGGGGCTTCAGCGAGCAGTACTTC
>TRBJ2-7|TRBV7-9|NA
CASSFGDRKGPNSYEQYF
TGTGCCAGCAGCTTTGGCGACAGGAAGGGTCCTAACTCCTACGAGCAGTACTTC
>TRBJ2-4|TRBV7-3|NA
CASSLTWPGHPFQNIQYF
TGTGCCAGCAGCTTGACCTGGCCGGGACACCCGTTCCAAAACATTCAGTACTTC
>TRBJ2-3|TRBV5-1|TRBD1
CASSLRRPTGTVNTQYF
TGCGCCAGCAGCTTGAGGCGTCCTACAGGGACAGTAAATACGCAGTATTTT
>TRBJ1-1|TRBV27|TRBD1
CASSLSDRVTEAFF
TGTGCCAGCAGTTTATCCGACAGGGTCACTGAAGCTTTCTTT
>TRBJ2-5|TRBV7-7|TRBD1
CASSLGTGHQETQYF
TGTGCCAGCAGCTTAGGGACAGGGCATCAAGAGACCCAGTACTTC
>TRBJ2-3|TRBV27|TRBD1
CASSLLTGGTQYF
TGTGCCAGCAGTTTATTGACAGGGGGTACGCAGTATTTT
>TRBJ2-3|TRBV6-5|TRBD2
CASSLNSGRVTDTQYF
TGTGCCAGCAGTTTAAATAGCGGGAGGGTCACAGATACGCAGTATTTT
>TRBJ1-4|TRBV6-6|TRBD1
CASSDRGRETKLFF
TGTGCCAGCAGTGACAGGGGGCGAGAAACGAAACTGTTTTTT
>TRBJ1-2|TRBV7-6|NA
CASSSPGSFLNYGYTF
TGTGCCAGCAGTTCTCCGGGATCTTTCCTTAACTATGGCTACACCTTC
>TRBJ2-1|TRBV6-5|NA
CASSLARAYNEQFF
TGTGCCAGCAGTTTAGCCAGGGCCTACAATGAGCAGTTCTTC